This T cell receptor (beta chain) was sequenced during a study of blood T cell repertoires in COVID-19. The length of the CDR3 is 12 residues. After removal of 5 bases from V and 3 bases from J, the junction contained 1 base not matched to a gene. Germline-derived CDR1 and CDR2 are SQVTM and ANQGSEA. In the original workflow: Researchers report that nucleated cell counts were estimated from reference gene primer amplification. Sequencing used immunoSEQ multiplex PCR; TCRdb keeps in-frame clones, though not all of them. The V and J calls and clone size were taken over from that table, and D and trimming were inferred from the DNA. The sample records 250,000 to 300,000 clones, 85% to 90% being singletons.

This clonotype was sampled from a woman in her twenties or thirties with COVID-19, enrolled during active disease. The V and J genes are TRBV29-1 and TRBJ2-3; 8 positions match TRBD1. The sequencing sample was made of peripheral blood. The CDR3 DNA follows: TGCAGCGTTCGACAGGGGACAGATACGCAGTATTTT. Residues: CSVRQGTDTQYF.